This T cell receptor beta chain was observed in a study of CD8 T cells in ankylosing spondylitis. Whole-study findings and limits: CD8+ by phenotype, disease-linked clones were relatively rare in peripheral blood. Ankylosing spondylitis blood appeared to be characterized by a TCR beta motif of eight or nine highly homologous variants. Earlier studies detected some motif variants in reactive arthritis synovial fluid and blood.

Details on this clonotype: The antigen is unknown.

TCRdb fed the 5' RACE reads into MiXCR, producing one record per CDR3 protein. The table lists 400,000 or so distinct CDR3 sequences, 26% of them singletons. This CDR3 is built from 15 residues. V shed 3 bases and J shed 1 base, with 9 bases lying between them. Material: blood, either unsorted or a sorted T cell fraction (not recorded which). The chain carries TRBV12-3 or TRBV12-4 and TRBJ2-2, with D uncertain. This sequence originates from a male donor with ankylosing spondylitis. For the CDR3, the DNA is TGTGCCAGCAGTTTTGCCAGATTGAACACCGGGGAGCTGTTTTTT. Its protein is CASSFARLNTGELFF.